These T cell receptor beta chains were read from a single sample in a study of T cells in Graves' hyperthyroidism and ophthalmopathy. TCRdb used MiXCR to reprocess the multiplex PCR reads, holding one entry per CDR3 protein. The sample lists approximately 600,000 distinct CDR3 sequences, approximately 15% occurring once. The sample taken for sequencing was blood. The receptors originated from a woman aged 18-29 years with Graves' ophthalmopathy. Each CDR3 is given with its conserved first and last residue. D genes are given only for firm matches. Size values are once, few and many counts, or a class for expanded clones, and some rows have none.

clone_size j_call d_call v_call cdr3_nt cdr3_aa
many TRBJ1-4 . TRBV7-9 TGTGCCAGCAGCTTAGGGCAGGGGTCAACTAATGAAAAACTGTTTTTT CASSLGQGSTNEKLFF
many TRBJ1-6 . TRBV2 TGTGCCAGCAGTGAAACCCTAAGGGGGAATTCACCCCTCCACTTT CASSETLRGNSPLHF
many TRBJ2-4 . TRBV3-1 TGTGCCAGCAGCCAAGAGGGGGGCGGGAAAAACATTCAGTACTTC CASSQEGGGKNIQYF
many TRBJ2-1 . TRBV20-1 TGCAGTGCTAGAGATCAGTTCGGTAGCACGTTATACAATGAGCAGTTCTTC CSARDQFGSTLYNEQFF
many TRBJ2-3 TRBD1 TRBV11-3 TGTGCCAGCAGGTGGTCAGGGGGCGCAAATACGCAGTATTTT CASRWSGGANTQYF
many TRBJ1-4 . TRBV7-2 TGTGCCAGCAGCTTAGATGGCAGTTCAAAGGAAAAACTGTTTTTT CASSLDGSSKEKLFF
many TRBJ2-7 TRBD2 TRBV12-3/TRBV12-4 TGTGCCAGCAGTTTTAGCGGGAGCCAGGACGAGCAGTACTTC CASSFSGSQDEQYF
many TRBJ2-1 TRBD2 TRBV13 TGTGCCAGCAGCTTAGAGGGAGGGAGGGCCAATGAGCAGTTCTTC CASSLEGGRANEQFF
many TRBJ1-1 . TRBV30 TGTGCCTGGAGTGTAGCACGGAACACTGAAGCTTTCTTT CAWSVARNTEAFF
many TRBJ1-2 . TRBV7-3 TGTGCCAGCAGCTTAGACGCTAGGGGCTATGGCTACACCTTC CASSLDARGYGYTF
. TRBJ1-4 . TRBV4-2 TGTGCCAGCAGCCAAGATATGGTGGGGCAGTTTGAAAAACTGTTTTTT CASSQDMVGQFEKLFF
many TRBJ1-1 . TRBV6-6 TGTGCCAGCAGTTACTCGGCAGGAGGAGTGAACACTGAAGCTTTCTTT CASSYSAGGVNTEAFF
many TRBJ1-3 . TRBV11-2 TGTGCCAGCAGCAGTCCGAGGGGAAACTCTGGAAACACCATATATTTT CASSSPRGNSGNTIYF
many TRBJ2-7 . TRBV2 TGTGCCAGCAGTTACCTTTACGAGCAGTACTTC CASSYLYEQYF
many TRBJ1-2 . TRBV11-3 TGTGCCAGCAGCCTTTTTGGGGCAGGAACCTATGGCTACACCTTC CASSLFGAGTYGYTF
. TRBJ2-1 . TRBV6-1 TGTGCCAGCAGTTCAATTCGGTCGTTGCTTTATGGGGATGAGCAGTTCTTC CASSSIRSLLYGDEQFF
many TRBJ1-2 TRBD1 TRBV7-9 TGTGCCAGCAGCTCAAGGGGGCCCCCCTATGGCTACACCTTC CASSSRGPPYGYTF
. TRBJ2-7 . TRBV15 TGTGCCACCAGCAGAGGCTCCTCCAACACCTACGAGCAGTACTTC CATSRGSSNTYEQYF
. TRBJ2-5 . TRBV7-8 TGTGCCAGCAGCTTAACGGGGGATGGAGGCCGGTACTTC CASSLTGDGGRYF
. TRBJ2-2 TRBD1 TRBV7-9 TGTGCCAGCAGCAGGCGGTTCAGGGGGATCACCGGGGAGCTGTTTTTT CASSRRFRGITGELFF
few TRBJ2-7 TRBD2 TRBV7-9 TGTGCCAGCAGCTTTGATATCTGGGGGGGCGAGCAGTACTTC CASSFDIWGGEQYF
many TRBJ2-3 . TRBV30 TGTGCCTGGAGCGACCTTACAGATACGCAGTATTTT CAWSDLTDTQYF
many TRBJ2-5 . TRBV7-3 TGTGCCAGCAGCAAGGCGAGCGGGTTCGAGACCCAGTACTTC CASSKASGFETQYF
. TRBJ2-7 TRBD1 TRBV7-2 TGTGCCAGCAGCCATACCCCGGGACAGGTCTTATACGAGCAGTACTTC CASSHTPGQVLYEQYF
many TRBJ1-2 . TRBV5-1 TGCGCCAGCAGCTTGGCGGGAGGGGGTAACGATGGCTACACCTTC CASSLAGGGNDGYTF
once TRBJ2-2 TRBD2 TRBV11-2 TGTGCCAGCAGCTTACCAGCGGGAGGATCCACCGGGGAGCTGTTTTTT CASSLPAGGSTGELFF
few TRBJ1-2 TRBD1 TRBV30 TGTGCCTGGAGTGTACAAAGGGACAGGGGCTATGGCTACACCTTC CAWSVQRDRGYGYTF
. TRBJ1-5 TRBD1 TRBV28 TGTGCCAGCAGCTTCCGGGACAGGGGGTATCAGCCCCAGCATTTT CASSFRDRGYQPQHF
many TRBJ2-7 . TRBV6-6 TGTGCCAGCAGTTACTCGCCCCGGGCCTTCTCCTACGAGCAGTACTTC CASSYSPRAFSYEQYF
many TRBJ2-2 . TRBV3-1 TGTGCCAGCAGCCAAGACCTGTGGGCCAACACCGGGGAGCTGTTTTTT CASSQDLWANTGELFF
many TRBJ2-1 TRBD2 TRBV20-1 TGCAGTGCCCCGGGACTAGCGGCACCCAATGAGCAGTTCTTC CSAPGLAAPNEQFF
many TRBJ1-5 . TRBV16 TGTGCCAGCAGCCCCCTAGATAATCAGCCCCAGCATTTT CASSPLDNQPQHF
many TRBJ2-7 . TRBV6-1 TGTGCCAGCCCCCCACATTCGGGACAAGTCTACGAGCAGTACTTC CASPPHSGQVYEQYF
many TRBJ1-1 . TRBV7-2 TGTGCCAGCAGCTTAGGGCCGATCATGAACACTGAAGCTTTCTTT CASSLGPIMNTEAFF
many TRBJ1-2 . TRBV6-1 TGTGCCAGCAGTGAAGCGGCTATGGTATTGGATAACTATGGCTACACCTTC CASSEAAMVLDNYGYTF
many TRBJ2-7 TRBD2 TRBV19 TGTGCCAGTAGTTTCGGACTAGCGGAGGTCTACGAGCAGTACTTC CASSFGLAEVYEQYF
many TRBJ2-7 TRBD1 TRBV30 TGTGCCTGGAGTGCAGGGGACAGGATCGGCGAGCAGTACTTC CAWSAGDRIGEQYF
few TRBJ1-5 . TRBV5-6 TGTGCCAGCAGCTTGGCGGTCAGGGGTGCCGATCAGCCCCAGCATTTT CASSLAVRGADQPQHF
. TRBJ2-3 . TRBV29-1 TGCAGCGTGGGTGAAGGGAGCACAGATACGCAGTATTTT CSVGEGSTDTQYF
many TRBJ2-1 TRBD2 TRBV7-2 TGTGCCAGCAGTCCCTCGGGACTAGCGGGAGATGAGCAGTTCTTC CASSPSGLAGDEQFF
. TRBJ2-3 . TRBV19 TGTGCCAGTAGTATTTCAGGGTTCACAGATACGCAGTATTTT CASSISGFTDTQYF
. TRBJ2-7 TRBD2 TRBV20-1 TGCAGTGCTAGAGTTTTAGCGGGAGGGAGGTACGAGCAGTACTTC CSARVLAGGRYEQYF
many TRBJ2-7 . TRBV7-9 TGTGCCAGCAGCCTCATTACAGGCTCCTACGAGCAGTACTTC CASSLITGSYEQYF
. TRBJ1-5 TRBD1 TRBV7-2 TGTGCCAGCAGCTCCTTCCGGACAGGCCAGCCCCAGCATTTT CASSSFRTGQPQHF
. TRBJ2-5 TRBD2 TRBV6-6 TGTGCCAGCAGTTACCCCCAGCGGGAGGGTGAGACCCAGTACTTC CASSYPQREGETQYF
. TRBJ2-7 . TRBV5-6 TGTGCCAGCAGCCGCCAACTCTTGGGGGGGCAGTACTTC CASSRQLLGGQYF
. TRBJ2-5 TRBD2 TRBV5-1 TGCGCCAGCAGCCCCCAGCGGGATCAAGAGACCCAGTACTTC CASSPQRDQETQYF
few TRBJ2-7 TRBD2 TRBV2 TGTGCCAGCAGGGGGAGGAGACTAGCGGCAGCCACCCAATACGAGCAGTACTTC CASRGRRLAAATQYEQYF
many TRBJ1-5 . TRBV12-3/TRBV12-4 TGTGCCAGCACCGCGGATTGGGGTAATCAGCCCCAGCATTTT CASTADWGNQPQHF
many TRBJ2-3 TRBD1 TRBV27 TGTGCCAGCAGCAGGGGGCGCCCCACAGATACGCAGTATTTT CASSRGRPTDTQYF
many TRBJ2-7 TRBD1 TRBV29-1 TGCAGCGTTGTCGGTAGGACAGGGACCTCCTACGAGCAGTACTTC CSVVGRTGTSYEQYF
many TRBJ1-5 TRBD1 TRBV6-1 TGTGCCAGCAGCGGCGGACAGGGCGGCAATCAGCCCCAGCATTTT CASSGGQGGNQPQHF
few TRBJ2-4 . TRBV5-1 TGCGCCAGCAGCTTGGCAGGGAATCCAACCAAAAACATTCAGTACTTC CASSLAGNPTKNIQYF
many TRBJ2-1 . TRBV5-5 TGTGCCAGCAGCTTGGACAGGGTCTCCTACAATGAGCAGTTCTTC CASSLDRVSYNEQFF
. TRBJ1-4 TRBD1 TRBV18 TGTGCCAGCTCACCTATCGGGACAGGGCCTCAAGAAAAACTGTTTTTT CASSPIGTGPQEKLFF
. TRBJ1-3 TRBD1 TRBV25-1 TGTGCCAGCAGTGGTGACAGGACAGGCCGCTACTCTGGAAACACCATATATTTT CASSGDRTGRYSGNTIYF
many TRBJ1-2 . TRBV24-1 TGTGCCACCAGTGATTTTGGACGCCGCATCTACACCTTC CATSDFGRRIYTF
many TRBJ2-7 . TRBV7-8 TGTGCCAGCAGCCAATGGAGGGGTAAACAAGAGCAGTACTTC CASSQWRGKQEQYF
. TRBJ2-1 TRBD1 TRBV5-1 TGCGCCAGCAGCTTGGGACAGGGGGCGCGTGAGCAGTTCTTC CASSLGQGAREQFF
many TRBJ2-5 TRBD1 TRBV11-2 TGTGCCAGCAGCCCGACCCGGACAGGGGTGGAGACCCAGTACTTC CASSPTRTGVETQYF